Following are 26 T cell receptor beta chains from one sample sequenced in a study of cytomegalovirus exposure and HLA in healthy donors. Primers: 60 Vbeta forward and 13 Jbeta reverse. Sequenced by immunoSEQ multiplex PCR; TCRdb stores in-frame clones only, minus some. This table has about 120,000 clones, 70% to 80% appearing once. The source material was PBMCs. The receptors were gathered from a man aged 45-65 years in good health and CMV-seropositive.

The V call is TRBV27, the J call TRBJ2-7; 11 bases fit TRBD2. The CDR3 spans 16 residues. The germline V gene has CDR1 MNHEY and CDR2 SMNVEV (reference sequence). V trimming: 5 bases; J trimming: 6 bases; junction bases outside the gene matches: 12. The CDR3 region is CASSPLAGGDGGEQYF. The CDR3 nucleotides read TGTGCCAGCAGTCCTTTAGCGGGAGGGGATGGGGGCGAGCAGTACTTC.

CDR3 sequence: CASSQGAGGPYEQYF. In DNA form, the CDR3 reads TGCGCCAGCAGCCAAGGAGCGGGGGGGCCGTACGAGCAGTACTTC. The V and J genes are TRBV4-3 and TRBJ2-7, with 10 bases aligning to TRBD2. The CDR3 has 15 amino acids. Losses at the gene ends were 1 base for V and 4 bases for J; bases not matched to a gene: 4. Germline lookup yields CDR1 LGHNA and CDR2 YSLEER.

A few counts support this clone. The gene calls are TRBV10-3 and TRBJ2-3; perhaps TRBD2 as D (6 bases). Trimming took 3 bases from V and 2 from J, leaving 9 bases between them. Germline V gene sequence: CDR1 ENHRY, CDR2 SYGVKD. The length of the CDR3 is 14 residues. The CDR3 nucleotides are TGTGCCATCAGTGACGCGGGGCCCACAGATACGCAGTATTTT. This codes for CAISDAGPTDTQYF.

For this clone: This sample also contains other DNA sequences that code for the same CDR3. J is TRBJ1-1 and V is TRBV9, with 8 bases lining up with TRBD1. The CDR3 is 14 residues long. Trimming removed 1 base from V and 2 bases from J; junction bases left unmatched: 1. The V gene's germline CDR1 is SGDLS and CDR2 YYNGEE. This CDR3 is CASSVQGANTEAFF. The CDR3 DNA reads as TGTGCCAGCAGCGTACAGGGGGCAAACACTGAAGCTTTCTTT.

The chain is built from TRBV27 and TRBJ2-1; the match to TRBD2 covers 7 bases. The CDR3 has 15 residues. The trim removed 8 bases at V and 7 bases at J, leaving 14 bases unmatched. From germline, CDR1 is MNHEY and CDR2 SMNVEV (reference sequence). The CDR3 region has the DNA TGTGCCAGCCGATACTCAGCGGGATATGGGAATGAGCAGTTCTTC. Its protein is CASRYSAGYGNEQFF.

The CDR3 reads CASSFALAGLTYEQYF. Written as DNA, the CDR3 is TGTGCCAGCAGTTTTGCTCTAGCGGGCCTCACCTACGAGCAGTACTTC. The rearrangement links TRBV28 to TRBJ2-7, with 8 bases matching TRBD2. This CDR3 has 16 amino acids. The trim removed 3 bases at V and 2 bases at J, leaving 9 bases unmatched. Germline assignment: CDR1 MDHEN and CDR2 SYDVKM. Together with reference TRBV28 and TRBJ2-7, the CDR3 gives the full variable domain: DVKVTQSSRYLVKRTGEKVFLECVQDMDHENMFWYRQDPGLGLRLIYFSYDVKMKEKGDIPEGYSVSREKKERFSLILESASTNQTSMYLCASSFALAGLTYEQYFGPGTRLTVT.

The V gene is TRBV7-6, the J gene TRBJ1-1; possible D gene TRBD1, 6 bases. The CDR3 runs to 13 residues. Germline V gene lookup returns CDR1 SGHVS and CDR2 FNYEAQ. V gave up 3 bases and J gave up 6 bases, with 11 bases separating them. This chain's CDR3 is CASSLGTHAEAFF. CDR3 bases: TGTGCCAGCAGCTTGGGGACACACGCTGAAGCTTTCTTT. Combining the CDR3 with reference TRBV7-6 and TRBJ1-1 gives the whole variable domain GAGVSQSPRYKVTKRGQDVALRCDPISGHVSLYWYRQALGQGPEFLTYFNYEAQQDKSGLPNDRFSAERPEGSISTLTIQRTEQRDSAMYRCASSLGTHAEAFFGQGTRLTVV.

CDR3 protein: CATSTQGFAYNEQFF. The CDR3 coding sequence is TGTGCCACCAGCACACAGGGTTTCGCCTACAATGAGCAGTTCTTC. This chain links TRBV15 with TRBJ2-1, with D possibly TRBD1 on 6 matching bases. Germline assignment: CDR1 LNHNV and CDR2 YYDKDF (reference sequence). V was trimmed by 4 bases and J by 2 bases, leaving 12 bases between them. The CDR3 runs to 15 residues.

The J gene is TRBJ1-1, the V gene TRBV14; 8 bases agree with TRBD1. The trim removed 3 bases at V and 1 base at J, leaving 4 bases unmatched. The length of the CDR3 is 15 residues. CDR1 SGHDN and CDR2 FVKESK come from the germline V gene. Here the CDR3 DNA reads TGTGCCAGCAGCCAGAGACAGGGGCCGAACACTGAAGCTTTCTTT. Translating it yields CASSQRQGPNTEAFF.

V usage is TRBV7-9 and J usage is TRBJ2-2, with TRBD1 matching over 7 bases. This CDR3 contains 17 residues. CDR1 SEHNR and CDR2 FQNEAQ come from the germline V gene (reference sequence). The J segment lost 1 base and the V segment lost 2 bases, leaving 7 bases of the junction unmatched. CDR3: CASSLRGQALNTGELFF. In DNA form, the CDR3 reads TGTGCCAGCAGCTTAAGGGGGCAGGCCCTGAACACCGGGGAGCTGTTTTTT.

Details on this clone: The junction and the germline gene differ at one end; a read error may be behind it. The V call is TRBV7-7, the J call TRBJ2-3; 11 bases fit TRBD2. This CDR3 has 15 residues. Germline V CDR1 and CDR2: SSHAT, FNYEAQ (reference sequence). In nucleotides, the CDR3 is TGTGCTAGCAGCCCTAGCGGGAGGAAGATAGATACGCAGTATTTT. Encoded protein: CASSPSGRKIDTQYF.

This clone was seen a handful of times. The chain is built from TRBV27 and TRBJ2-7; no clear D. Trimming removed 1 base at V and 5 bases at J, with 15 bases between. Germline V CDR1 and CDR2: MNHEY, SMNVEV (reference sequence). The CDR3 totals 15 residues. The CDR3 DNA reads as TGTGCCAGCAGTTTATTCCCTAGGAACGGCGACGAGCAGTACTTC. It encodes CASSLFPRNGDEQYF.

As for this clone: One end of the junction fails to match germline, which may point to a read error. The chain employs TRBV7-9 and TRBJ2-4; TRBD1 is a possible D gene (5 bases). Germline lookup yields CDR1 SEHNR and CDR2 FQNEAQ (reference sequence). This CDR3 is built from 12 residues. CDR3 sequence reads: CSSSFRENIQYF. DNA of the CDR3: TGTTCCAGCAGCTTCAGGGAAAACATTCAGTACTTC.

The chain is built from TRBV27 and TRBJ1-2; 7 nucleotides align to TRBD1. Germline CDR1 is MNHEY and CDR2 is SMNVEV (reference sequence). The CDR3 contains 13 residues. Trimming cost V 3 bases and J 3 bases; bases outside gene matches: 1. CDR3 sequence reads: CASSFDRDYGYTF. In nucleotides, the CDR3 is TGTGCCAGCAGTTTTGACAGGGACTATGGCTACACCTTC.

The genes are TRBV15 and TRBJ1-1; 12 bases map to TRBD1. Germline V gene data show CDR1 as LNHNV and CDR2 as YYDKDF (reference sequence). This CDR3 has 17 amino acids. J was trimmed by 3 bases and V by 5 bases; bases with no gene match: 10. The chain's CDR3 is CATSEPGTGGVDTEAFF. As DNA, the CDR3 is TGTGCCACCAGCGAACCCGGGACAGGGGGCGTAGACACTGAAGCTTTCTTT.

The V gene is TRBV7-9, the J gene TRBJ1-6, with D possibly being TRBD1 (6 bases). Germline CDR1 is SEHNR and CDR2 is FQNEAQ (reference sequence). Deletions cut 0 bases from V and 8 bases from J, with 17 bases between. CDR3 size: 17 residues. CDR3 sequence reads: CASSLAQGRGSHSPLHF. The CDR3 DNA reads as TGTGCCAGCAGCTTAGCGCAGGGGAGGGGATCTCATTCACCCCTCCACTTT. The full variable domain, its missing parts supplied by reference TRBV7-9 and TRBJ1-6, is DTGVSQNPRHKITKRGQNVTFRCDPISEHNRLYWYRQTLGQGPEFLTYFQNEAQLEKSRLLSDRFSAERPKGSFSTLEIQRTEQGDSAMYLCASSLAQGRGSHSPLHFGNGTRLTVT.

J is TRBJ2-5 and V is TRBV21-1; the table's TRBD2 call for D was not verified on the DNA. TRBV21-1 is classified as a pseudogene. The CDR3 is 16 residues long. Here the CDR3 reads CASSKSAGASQETQYF. The CDR3 DNA reads as TGTGCCAGCAGCAAATCGGCGGGGGCCTCGCAAGAGACCCAGTACTTC.

The chain joins TRBV28 to TRBJ2-7; 9 bases align to TRBD1. CDR3 length: 17 amino acids. The V and J ends lost 3 bases and 2 bases, in that order; junction bases with no gene match: 11. Germline V gives CDR1 MDHEN, CDR2 SYDVKM. CDR3 sequence reads: CASSFPLTGGQTYEQYF. The CDR3 bases are TGTGCCAGCAGTTTTCCCCTAACAGGGGGCCAGACCTACGAGCAGTACTTC.

The chain couples TRBV6-4 to TRBJ2-3; 11 bases fit TRBD2. The germline gives CDR1 MRHNA, CDR2 SNTAGT. The CDR3 has 16 amino acids. The V segment lost 7 bases and the J segment 0 bases; nucleotides outside the gene matches: 6. CDR3 DNA: TGTGCCAGCAAGGCGGGACTAGCGGCCAGCACAGATACGCAGTATTTT. It codes for CASKAGLAASTDTQYF.

The chain joins TRBV5-4 to TRBJ2-6; possibly TRBD2 for D (6 bases). The V end lost 4 bases, the J end lost 2 bases, and 13 bases lay between the germline ends. Germline values: CDR1 SGHNT, CDR2 YYREEE (reference sequence). The CDR3 is 16 amino acids. The CDR3, as DNA: TGTGCCAGCAGCATAACTACGGGGGCTGGGGCCAACGTCCTGACTTTC. Its translation: CASSITTGAGANVLTF.

The chain has TRBV6-4 and TRBJ1-1; TRBD1 aligns across 7 bases. The germline V gene encodes CDR1 MRHNA and CDR2 SNTAGT. The ends lost 5 bases at V and 3 bases at J; junction bases unmatched: 6. CDR3 length: 14 residues. The CDR3 nucleotides are TGTGCCAGCAGTCGCGACAGGGAGGACACTGAAGCTTTCTTT. Amino acid sequence: CASSRDREDTEAFF.

The CDR3 bases are TGCGCCAGCAGCCAAGGGCAGGGCACCTACGAGCAGTACTTC. This sequence encodes CASSQGQGTYEQYF. This chain joins TRBV4-3 and TRBJ2-7, with a weak D call TRBD1 (5 bases). The CDR3 is 14 amino acids. The germline V gene has CDR1 LGHNA and CDR2 YSLEER. V gave up 1 base and J gave up 2 bases, with 9 bases separating them.

The chain has TRBV4-1 and TRBJ2-1; 8 bases fit TRBD2. The CDR3 contains 15 residues. Unmatched junction bases numbered 7, after V lost 4 bases and J lost 5 bases. Germline loops: CDR1 MGHRA, CDR2 YSYEKL. The CDR3 here is CASSLLIGGDNEQFF. DNA for the CDR3: TGCGCCAGCAGCCTACTAATCGGGGGGGACAATGAGCAGTTCTTC.

The DNA of the CDR3 is TGCGCCAGCAGCCTCACAGGGACGAACTACGAGCAGTACTTC. Translation gives CASSLTGTNYEQYF. This chain uses TRBV5-1 with TRBJ2-7, with D possibly matching TRBD1 (6 bases). The ends were cut back, 4 bases at V and 3 bases at J, with 14 bases in the middle. The CDR3 has 14 residues. The germline V gene encodes CDR1 SGHRS and CDR2 YFSETQ. The whole variable domain, filled in from reference TRBV5-1 and TRBJ2-7, reads KAGVTQTPRYLIKTRGQQVTLSCSPISGHRSVSWYQQTPGQGLQFLFEYFSETQRNKGNFPGRFSGRQFSNSRSEMNVSTLELGDSALYLCASSLTGTNYEQYFGPGTRLTVT.

The chain combines TRBV4-3 with TRBJ2-7, with 9 bases fitting TRBD1. CDR1 is LGHNA, CDR2 YSLEER, per germline. The V and J ends lost 3 bases and 3 bases, in that order; junction bases with no gene match: 6. This CDR3 has 15 residues. This chain's CDR3 is CASSHQTTGGYEQYF. Written as DNA, the CDR3 is TGCGCCAGCAGCCACCAAACGACAGGGGGCTACGAGCAGTACTTC.

This rearrangement joins TRBV6-1 to TRBJ1-1; D is unclear. Germline values: CDR1 MNHNS, CDR2 SASEGT. V dropped 9 bases and J dropped 2 bases, with 10 bases sitting between them. The CDR3 length is 12 residues. The CDR3 nucleotides read TGTGCCAGTTCCGGGAGCAACACTGAAGCTTTCTTT. Its translation: CASSGSNTEAFF.